Listed here is a single TCR beta chain. The target antigen is unknown. This PCR relied on a set of 60 Vbeta primers and 13 Jbeta primers. Repertoires were generated with immunoSEQ multiplex PCR, while TCRdb's copy carries only in-frame clones and drops some. The data show roughly 100,000 clones, with around 80% seen just once and around 5% held by the top ten. The data were obtained in a study of cytomegalovirus exposure and HLA in healthy donors. General observations from the study: The authors later found HLA-associated TCR beta chains more clonally expanded than equally common others.

Source material: PBMCs. This TCR was sampled from a woman aged 18-29 years in good health and CMV-seropositive.

The CDR3 spells CASSRDRNSYEQYF. The CDR3 DNA is TGTGCCAGTAGTCGGGACAGGAATAGCTACGAGCAGTACTTC. The V call is TRBV19, the J call TRBJ2-7; 8 bases are a match to TRBD1. V was pared by 5 bases and J by 3 bases, with 6 bases of the junction left unmatched. There are 14 residues in the CDR3. The germline V gene has CDR1 LNHDA and CDR2 SQIVND (reference sequence).